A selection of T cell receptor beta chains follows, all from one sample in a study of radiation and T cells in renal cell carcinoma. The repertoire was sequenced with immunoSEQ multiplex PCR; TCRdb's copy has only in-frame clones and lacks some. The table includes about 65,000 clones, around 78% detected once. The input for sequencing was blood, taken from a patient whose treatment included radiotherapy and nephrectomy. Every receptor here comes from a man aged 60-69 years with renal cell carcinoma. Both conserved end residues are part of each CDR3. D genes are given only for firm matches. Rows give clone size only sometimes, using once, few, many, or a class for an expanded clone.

CDR3aa: CASSLGGGYGYTF
CDR3nt: TGTGCCAGTAGCTTAGGGGGAGGGTATGGCTACACCTTC
v_gene: TRBV7-9
abundance: -
j_gene: TRBJ1-2
d_gene: -

CDR3aa: CASSPQTGRETQYF
CDR3nt: TGTGCCAGCAGTCCTCAGACAGGGAGGGAGACCCAGTACTTC
v_gene: TRBV27
abundance: -
j_gene: TRBJ2-5
d_gene: -

CDR3aa: CASSESGPYEQYF
CDR3nt: TGCGCCAGCAGTGAGTCAGGCCCCTACGAGCAGTACTTC
v_gene: TRBV10-1
abundance: -
j_gene: TRBJ2-7
d_gene: -

CDR3aa: CATRGSLYEQYF
CDR3nt: TGTGCCACTAGGGGGTCCTTATACGAGCAGTACTTC
v_gene: TRBV27
abundance: -
j_gene: TRBJ2-7
d_gene: -

CDR3aa: CASSLVSSPPPEAFF
CDR3nt: TGTGCCAGCAGCTTGGTTAGTTCACCCCCCCCTGAAGCTTTCTTT
v_gene: TRBV5-6
abundance: few
j_gene: TRBJ1-1
d_gene: -

CDR3aa: CASSWTGGTEAFF
CDR3nt: TGTGCCAGCAGCTGGACAGGGGGCACTGAAGCTTTCTTT
v_gene: TRBV7-2
abundance: -
j_gene: TRBJ1-1
d_gene: TRBD1

CDR3aa: CASSENSGANTGELFF
CDR3nt: TGTGCCAGCAGTGAAAATTCGGGAGCGAACACCGGGGAGCTGTTTTTT
v_gene: TRBV6-1
abundance: -
j_gene: TRBJ2-2
d_gene: -

CDR3aa: CASSRSPRHNEQFF
CDR3nt: TGTGCCAGCAGCCGCTCACCCAGGCACAATGAGCAGTTCTTC
v_gene: TRBV7-7
abundance: -
j_gene: TRBJ2-1
d_gene: -

CDR3aa: CASSPRDNLSGNTIYF
CDR3nt: TGTGCCAGCAGCCCCCGGGACAACCTCTCTGGAAACACCATATATTTT
v_gene: TRBV7-2
abundance: -
j_gene: TRBJ1-3
d_gene: -

CDR3aa: CASSHPGTGAYGYTF
CDR3nt: TGCGCCAGCAGCCACCCCGGGACAGGAGCGTATGGCTACACCTTC
v_gene: TRBV4-3
abundance: -
j_gene: TRBJ1-2
d_gene: TRBD1

CDR3aa: CASSPALTGTFYGYTF
CDR3nt: TGTGCCAGCAGCCCCGCCTTGACAGGGACCTTCTATGGCTACACCTTC
v_gene: TRBV7-6
abundance: -
j_gene: TRBJ1-2
d_gene: TRBD1

CDR3aa: CASSLRGVNSPLHF
CDR3nt: TGTGCCAGCAGCTTACGGGGGGTTAATTCACCCCTCCACTTT
v_gene: TRBV7-6
abundance: -
j_gene: TRBJ1-6
d_gene: -

CDR3aa: CASSPSWTGETQYF
CDR3nt: TGTGCCAGCAGCCCGTCGTGGACAGGGGAGACCCAGTACTTC
v_gene: TRBV7-2
abundance: -
j_gene: TRBJ2-5
d_gene: TRBD1

CDR3aa: CASHRPPETVNTEAFF
CDR3nt: TGCGCCAGCCATCGACCCCCCGAGACAGTGAACACTGAAGCTTTCTTT
v_gene: TRBV23-1
abundance: -
j_gene: TRBJ1-1
d_gene: -

CDR3aa: CASSLDALKTDTQYF
CDR3nt: TGCGCCAGCAGCTTGGATGCCCTAAAGACAGATACGCAGTATTTT
v_gene: TRBV5-1
abundance: -
j_gene: TRBJ2-3
d_gene: -

CDR3aa: CASSEDWGPGANVLTF
CDR3nt: TGTGCCAGCAGTGAAGACTGGGGCCCCGGGGCCAACGTCCTGACTTTC
v_gene: TRBV6-9
abundance: once
j_gene: TRBJ2-6
d_gene: -

CDR3aa: CASRKQGAGGYTF
CDR3nt: TGTGCCAGCAGGAAACAGGGGGCAGGTGGCTACACCTTC
v_gene: TRBV25-1
abundance: once
j_gene: TRBJ1-2
d_gene: TRBD1

CDR3aa: CAWSIQETQYF
CDR3nt: TGTGCCTGGAGTATCCAAGAGACCCAGTACTTC
v_gene: TRBV30
abundance: -
j_gene: TRBJ2-5
d_gene: -

CDR3aa: CASSYSLQSTFF
CDR3nt: TGTGCCAGCAGTTACTCGCTACAGAGTACTTTCTTT
v_gene: TRBV6-6
abundance: -
j_gene: TRBJ1-1
d_gene: -

CDR3aa: CASTPGRNNEQFF
CDR3nt: TGCGCCAGCACGCCTGGGCGGAACAATGAGCAGTTCTTC
v_gene: TRBV5-1
abundance: -
j_gene: TRBJ2-1
d_gene: -